Listed below are T cell receptor beta chains from one sample, sequenced in a study of regulatory T cells in long-lasting Graves disease. Each CDR3 protein is one row after TCRdb ran MiXCR on the multiplex PCR reads. This sample has about 400,000 distinct CDR3 sequences, with less than 25% found just once. The sequenced sample was peripheral blood mononuclear cells (PBMCs), obtained when the disease was refractory, from a patient treated with antithyroid drugs. The receptors originated from a female donor with Graves disease. The conserved cysteine and the conserved F or W are not part of the CDR3 here. Each record gives: CDR3 protein, J gene, CDR3 length, V gene, D gene. A D gene is named only where the DNA matches it firmly.

CDR3aa: ASVSSGSYYEQY; j_gene: TRBJ2-7; len: 12; v_gene: TRBV6-1; d_gene: TRBD2
CDR3aa: ASSRDSFPRSPLH; j_gene: TRBJ1-6; len: 13; v_gene: TRBV4-3; d_gene: .
CDR3aa: AGSLSGGQILEKLF; j_gene: TRBJ1-4; len: 14; v_gene: TRBV28; d_gene: .
CDR3aa: SAEQGAVFGTEAF; j_gene: TRBJ1-1; len: 13; v_gene: TRBV20-1; d_gene: TRBD1
CDR3aa: ASRDRGEGYEQY; j_gene: TRBJ2-7; len: 12; v_gene: TRBV6-1; d_gene: TRBD1
CDR3aa: ASSLADRPYEQY; j_gene: TRBJ2-7; len: 12; v_gene: TRBV19; d_gene: .
CDR3aa: ASLAGNTDTQY; j_gene: TRBJ2-3; len: 11; v_gene: TRBV30; d_gene: TRBD2
CDR3aa: ASSLKTGREQY; j_gene: TRBJ2-7; len: 11; v_gene: TRBV11-2; d_gene: .
CDR3aa: ASSLASVVQTQY; j_gene: TRBJ2-5; len: 12; v_gene: TRBV11-2; d_gene: .
CDR3aa: SASDHFGPRKETQY; j_gene: TRBJ2-5; len: 14; v_gene: TRBV20-1; d_gene: .
CDR3aa: AWRVTYEQY; j_gene: TRBJ2-7; len: 9; v_gene: TRBV30; d_gene: .
CDR3aa: ATSRVRRFSEAF; j_gene: TRBJ1-1; len: 12; v_gene: TRBV15; d_gene: .
CDR3aa: SAGGTSGSYEQY; j_gene: TRBJ2-7; len: 12; v_gene: TRBV20-1; d_gene: TRBD2